The text below deals with one TCR beta chain. Antigen unknown. The data originate from a study of vaccination effects on CD4 cells after COVID-19. Peptide-pool stimulation followed by sequencing identified expanded antigen-specific CD4+ clonotypes in the ViraFEST assay. It was after approximately 11 days of culture that CD4+ T cells were isolated. Participants got two doses of BNT162b2 or mRNA-1273 vaccine. Wells each received approximately 2 million PBMC, cultured with 10 IU/ml IL-2 and around 9.8 ug/ml peptides. IL-2 medium supplanted half the medium on days 3 and 7. V gave up 0 bases and J gave up 4 bases, with 10 bases separating them. Germline CDR1 and CDR2: SGHRS and YFSETQ. The CDR3 covers 14 residues. Libraries were prepared by immunoSEQ multiplex PCR; TCRdb keeps only in-frame clonotypes and omits some of them. The data show tens of thousands of clones, over 70% seen once.

The material was CD4+ T cells from PBMCs cultured with HCoV-229E spike peptides, obtained after COVID-19 vaccination. This chain connects TRBV5-1 to TRBJ1-2; D is unresolved. This TCR was recovered from a human donor who received a COVID-19 vaccine. The CDR3 loop reads CASSLVGVAYGYTF. In DNA, the CDR3 is TGCGCCAGCAGCTTGGTTGGGGTGGCCTATGGCTACACCTTC.